Sequencing of this TCR beta chain was carried out in a study of T cell repertoires in cytomegalovirus infection. Looking at the study overall: Public TCR beta signatures were indicative of both CMV infection and a matching HLA type. General study points: The ex vivo response showed dominance by HLA-C-restricted CMV-specific TCR beta clonotypes.

In TCRdb, the reads were re-called with MiXCR into one record per CDR3 protein. Seen here are approximately 750,000 distinct CDR3 sequences, approximately 34% observed once, and the top ten hold 2.5% to 3%. On this clonotype: The target antigen is unknown.

The CDR3 contains 14 residues. CDR1 is MDHEN and CDR2 is SYDVKM in the germline V gene. V lost 3 bases to trimming and J lost 2 bases, with 11 bases between them. This TCR was sampled from a human donor in good health (CMV status not recorded). Some clones in this sample may be carry-over from other donors' samples. Sequenced sample: PBMCs. The V gene is TRBV28, the J gene TRBJ2-7; no firm D call. The CDR3 here is CASSFLDGTYEQYF. The CDR3 nucleotides read TGTGCCAGCAGTTTCTTGGACGGAACCTACGAGCAGTACTTC.